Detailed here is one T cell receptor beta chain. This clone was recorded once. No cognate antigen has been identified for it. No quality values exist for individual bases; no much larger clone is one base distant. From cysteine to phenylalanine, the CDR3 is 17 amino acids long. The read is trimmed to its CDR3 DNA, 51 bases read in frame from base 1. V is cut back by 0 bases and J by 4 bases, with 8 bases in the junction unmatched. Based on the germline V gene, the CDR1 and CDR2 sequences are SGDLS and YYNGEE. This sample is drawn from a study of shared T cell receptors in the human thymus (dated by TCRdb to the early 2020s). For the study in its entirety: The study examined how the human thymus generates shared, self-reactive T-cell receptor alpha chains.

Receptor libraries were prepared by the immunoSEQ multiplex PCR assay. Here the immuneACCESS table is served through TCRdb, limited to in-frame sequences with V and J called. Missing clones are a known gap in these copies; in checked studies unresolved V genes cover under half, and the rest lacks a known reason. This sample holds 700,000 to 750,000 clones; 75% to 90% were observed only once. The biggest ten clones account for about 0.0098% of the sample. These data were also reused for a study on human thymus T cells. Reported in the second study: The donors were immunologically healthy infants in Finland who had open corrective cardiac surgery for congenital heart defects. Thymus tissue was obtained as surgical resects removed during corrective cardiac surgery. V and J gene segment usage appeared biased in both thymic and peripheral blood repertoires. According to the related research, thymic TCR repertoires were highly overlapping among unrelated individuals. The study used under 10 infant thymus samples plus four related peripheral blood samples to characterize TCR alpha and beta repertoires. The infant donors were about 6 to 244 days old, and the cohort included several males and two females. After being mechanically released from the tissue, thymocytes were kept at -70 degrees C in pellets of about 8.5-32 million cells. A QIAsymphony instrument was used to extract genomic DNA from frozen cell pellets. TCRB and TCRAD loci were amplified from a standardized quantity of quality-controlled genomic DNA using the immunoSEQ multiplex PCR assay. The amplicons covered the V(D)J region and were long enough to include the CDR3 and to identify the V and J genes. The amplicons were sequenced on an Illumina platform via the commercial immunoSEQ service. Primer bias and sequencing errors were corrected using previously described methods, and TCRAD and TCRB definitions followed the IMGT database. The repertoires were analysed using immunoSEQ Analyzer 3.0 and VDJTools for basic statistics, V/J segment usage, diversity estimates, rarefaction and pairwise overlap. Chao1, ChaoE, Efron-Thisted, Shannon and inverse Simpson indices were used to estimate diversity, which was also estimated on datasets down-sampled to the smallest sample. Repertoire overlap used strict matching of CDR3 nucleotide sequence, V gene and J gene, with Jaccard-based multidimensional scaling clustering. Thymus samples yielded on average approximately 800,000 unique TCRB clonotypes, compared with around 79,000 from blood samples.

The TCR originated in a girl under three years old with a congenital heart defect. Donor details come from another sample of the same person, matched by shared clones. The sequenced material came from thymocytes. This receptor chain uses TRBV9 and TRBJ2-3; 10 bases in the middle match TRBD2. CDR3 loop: CASSVVQAGGAADTQYF. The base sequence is TGTGCCAGCAGCGTAGTCCAAGCGGGGGGGGCGGCAGATACGCAGTATTTT.